This T cell receptor beta chain was captured by sequencing in a study of CD8+CD57+ T cells in acquired aplastic anemia. Study context: The mean DNA yield obtained from sorted CD4+ and CD8+ cells came to approximately 3.2 ug. Study-level points and caveats: Overlapping CD8+ CDR3 repertoires of patients and controls contained some 30 shared sequences.

By flow cytometry, patients selected for sequencing had shown an expansion of CD8+CD57+ cells. About this clonotype: The target antigen is unknown.

CDR3 length equals 14 residues. Looked up from germline, CDR1 is SQVTM and CDR2 is ANQGSEA. The V and J ends lost 6 bases and 5 bases, in that order; junction bases with no gene match: 11. Profiles of TCR beta VDJ and CDR3 were generated from a genomic DNA template. One entry per CDR3 protein results from TCRdb running MiXCR on the reads. The repertoire holds just over 450,000 distinct CDR3 sequences, with about a third as singletons. Material for sequencing was sorted CD4+, CD8+, or CD8+CD57+ T cells (not recorded which) from PBMCs. The TCR originated in a human donor with aplastic anemia. V usage is TRBV29-1 and J usage is TRBJ2-5; TRBD1 matches at 8 bases. The CDR3 coding sequence is TGCAGCGTGAGGCCACAGGGGGTTCGTGAGACCCAGTACTTC. Its protein is CSVRPQGVRETQYF.